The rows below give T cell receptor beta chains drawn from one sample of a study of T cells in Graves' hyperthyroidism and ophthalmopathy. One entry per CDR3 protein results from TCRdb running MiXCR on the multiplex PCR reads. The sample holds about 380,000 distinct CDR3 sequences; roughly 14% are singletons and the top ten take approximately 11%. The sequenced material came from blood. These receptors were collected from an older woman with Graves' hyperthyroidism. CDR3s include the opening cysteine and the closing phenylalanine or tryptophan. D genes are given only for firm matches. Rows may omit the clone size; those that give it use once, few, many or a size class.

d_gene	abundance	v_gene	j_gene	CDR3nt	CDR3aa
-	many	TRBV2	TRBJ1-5	TGTGCCAGCGGTTGGGGCCAGTATAGCAATCAGCCCCAGCATTTT	CASGWGQYSNQPQHF
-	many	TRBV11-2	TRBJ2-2	TGTGCCAGCAGCTTGGACTCCCCCGGGGAGCTGTTTTTT	CASSLDSPGELFF
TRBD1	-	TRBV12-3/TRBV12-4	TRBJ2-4	TGTGCCAGCAGGTACAGGGGGCAGGGCAAAAACATTCAGTACTTC	CASRYRGQGKNIQYF
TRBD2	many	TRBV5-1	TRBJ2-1	TGCGCCAGCGGGGGGGCTAGCGGGAGGGCCAGGAATGAGCAGTTCTTC	CASGGASGRARNEQFF
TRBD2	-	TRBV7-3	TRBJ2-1	TGTGCCAGCAGCTCCCAAGCGGGAGGGGACAATGAGCAGTTCTTC	CASSSQAGGDNEQFF
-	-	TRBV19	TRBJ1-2	TGTGCCAGTCGTAGAGGCAGGGTCTATGGCTACACCTTC	CASRRGRVYGYTF
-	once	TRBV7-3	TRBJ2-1	TGTGCCAGCAGCCGCGAATACAGGGACAATGAGCAGTTCTTC	CASSREYRDNEQFF
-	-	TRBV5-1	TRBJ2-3	TGCGCCAGCAGCTTTAGCACCACAGATACGCAGTATTTT	CASSFSTTDTQYF
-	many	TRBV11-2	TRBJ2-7	TGTGCCAGCAGCTTAGATCTCGGCGGTATCGACGAGCAGTACTTC	CASSLDLGGIDEQYF
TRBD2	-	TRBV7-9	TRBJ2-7	TGTGCCAGCAGCTTAGCCACTAAACCGACTAGCGGACACTACGAGCAGTACTTC	CASSLATKPTSGHYEQYF
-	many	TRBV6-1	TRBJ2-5	TGTGCCAGCAGTCAGAGAACGAGGGAGACCCAGTACTTC	CASSQRTRETQYF
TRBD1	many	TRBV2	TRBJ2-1	TGTGCCAGCACTGGGGAGACAGGGAAGATGAATGAGCAGTTCTTC	CASTGETGKMNEQFF
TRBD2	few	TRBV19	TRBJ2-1	TGTGCCAGTAGCAGGACTAGCGGGAGTATTGAGCAGTTCTTC	CASSRTSGSIEQFF
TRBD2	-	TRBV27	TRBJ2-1	TGTGCCAGCAGTTCTCTGACTAGCGGGTTCTACAATGAGCAGTTCTTC	CASSSLTSGFYNEQFF
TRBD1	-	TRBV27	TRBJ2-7	TGTGCCAGCAGTACGGGACAGGCATTGGAGCAGTACTTC	CASSTGQALEQYF
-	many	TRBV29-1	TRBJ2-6	TGCAGCGTGGCGGACAGCCGCCACTCTGGGGCCAACGTCCTGACTTTC	CSVADSRHSGANVLTF
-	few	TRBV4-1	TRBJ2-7	TGCGCCAGCAGCCAACCGGGGCTCTCCTACGAGCAGTACTTC	CASSQPGLSYEQYF
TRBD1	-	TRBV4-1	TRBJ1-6	TGCGCCAGCAGCCAAATTGCGGGACAGAGCTCCTATAATTCACCCCTCCACTTT	CASSQIAGQSSYNSPLHF
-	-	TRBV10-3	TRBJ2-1	TGTGCCACCGCGCGAAATACCAATGAGCAGTTCTTC	CATARNTNEQFF
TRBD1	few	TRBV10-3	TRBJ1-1	TGTGCCATCAGTGAGCTGGCAGGGGGCGTGGGGGCTTTCTTT	CAISELAGGVGAFF
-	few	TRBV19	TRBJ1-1	TGTGCCAGTAGTACAGGGGCCGGTAGAGAAGCTTTCTTT	CASSTGAGREAFF
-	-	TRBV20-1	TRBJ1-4	TGCAGTGCGGTCTGGGGGGGGTTCGGTGAAAAACTGTTTTTT	CSAVWGGFGEKLFF